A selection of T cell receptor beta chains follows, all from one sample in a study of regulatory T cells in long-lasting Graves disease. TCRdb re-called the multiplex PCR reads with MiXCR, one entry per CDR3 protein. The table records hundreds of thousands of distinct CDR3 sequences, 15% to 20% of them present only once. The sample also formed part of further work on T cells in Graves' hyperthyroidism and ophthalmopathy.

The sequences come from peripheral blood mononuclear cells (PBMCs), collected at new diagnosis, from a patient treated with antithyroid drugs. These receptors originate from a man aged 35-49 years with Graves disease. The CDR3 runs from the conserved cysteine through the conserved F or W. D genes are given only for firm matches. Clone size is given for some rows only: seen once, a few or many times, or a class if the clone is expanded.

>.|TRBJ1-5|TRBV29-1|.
TGCAGCGTTGCCGGGGAGGGCGATCAGCCCCAGCATTTT
CSVAGEGDQPQHF
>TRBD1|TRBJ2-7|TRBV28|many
TGTGCCAGCAGCTTGACAGGGGAGGTCTACGAGCAGTACTTC
CASSLTGEVYEQYF
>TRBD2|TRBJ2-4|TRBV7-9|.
TGTGCCAGCAACCAGGTCGGCGGGAGTGCCAAAAACATTCAGTACTTC
CASNQVGGSAKNIQYF
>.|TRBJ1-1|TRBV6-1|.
TGTGCCAGCAGTGAAGGTGACAGAGACACTGAAGCTTTCTTT
CASSEGDRDTEAFF
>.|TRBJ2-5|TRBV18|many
TGTGCCAGCTCACTTAGGGCGGGGACGTCCCAAGGAACCCAGTACTTC
CASSLRAGTSQGTQYF
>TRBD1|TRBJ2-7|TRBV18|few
TGTGCCAGCTCTCCCCGGGACAGGAACATTCATGACTCCTACGAGCAGTACTTC
CASSPRDRNIHDSYEQYF
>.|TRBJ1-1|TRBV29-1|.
TGCAGCGTTGGCGGGGGGGCTGAGGGGTACACTGAAGCTTTCTTT
CSVGGGAEGYTEAFF
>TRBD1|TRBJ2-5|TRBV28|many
TGTGCCAGCAGTTTAGGGGACAGGGGAGAGACCCAGTACTTC
CASSLGDRGETQYF
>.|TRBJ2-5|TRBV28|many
TGTGCCAGCAGTTTAGGTAACAGGTGGACAACGGAGACCCAGTACTTC
CASSLGNRWTTETQYF
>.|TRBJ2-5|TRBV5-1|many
TGCGCCAGCAGCTTGGGCAAGCAAGAGACCCAGTACTTC
CASSLGKQETQYF
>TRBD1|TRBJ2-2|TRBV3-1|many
TGTGCCAGCAGCGGACAGGGGTACACCGGGGAGCTGTTTTTT
CASSGQGYTGELFF
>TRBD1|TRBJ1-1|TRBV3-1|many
TGTGCCAGCAGCCAATCTGAGACAGGGGGGTACACTGAAGCTTTCTTT
CASSQSETGGYTEAFF
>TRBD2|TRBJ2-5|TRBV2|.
TGTGCCAGCACCGGACTAGCGGGGGGGCCACAAGAGACCCAGTACTTC
CASTGLAGGPQETQYF
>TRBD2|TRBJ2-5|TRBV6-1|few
TGTGCCAGCAGTGGTCGGGCTAGCGGGGGGGCCAGGGAGACCCAGTACTTC
CASSGRASGGARETQYF
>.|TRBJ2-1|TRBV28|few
TGTGCCAGCAGTTTACTTGGCACGGGCAATGAGCAGTTCTTC
CASSLLGTGNEQFF
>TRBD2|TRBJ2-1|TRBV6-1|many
TGTGCCAGCAGACTAGCGGGGGTTGATGGTGAGCAGTTCTTC
CASRLAGVDGEQFF
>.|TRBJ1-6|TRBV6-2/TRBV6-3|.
TGTGCCAGCAGTTACTCAAGGGGGGAGACAGAGAATTCACCCCTCCACTTT
CASSYSRGETENSPLHF
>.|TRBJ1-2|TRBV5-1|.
TGCGCCAGCAGCTTCAGGGACGTCCGTTCCGGCTACACCTTC
CASSFRDVRSGYTF
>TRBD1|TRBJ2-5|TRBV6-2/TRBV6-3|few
TGTGCCAGCAGCAGGGGACAGAAAGAGACCCAGTACTTC
CASSRGQKETQYF
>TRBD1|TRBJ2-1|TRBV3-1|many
TGTGCCAGCAGCCGTCGACAGGGAAGAGGGCCGCACAATGAGCAGTTCTTC
CASSRRQGRGPHNEQFF
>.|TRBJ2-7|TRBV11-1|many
TGTGCCAGCAGCCCCGGGACCCGAGGGGTGCGAGAGCAGTACTTC
CASSPGTRGVREQYF
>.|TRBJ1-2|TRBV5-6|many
TGTGCCAGCAACTTAGACTACACCCGTAACTATGGCTACACCTTC
CASNLDYTRNYGYTF
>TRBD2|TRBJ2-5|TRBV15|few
TGTGCCACCAGCAGAGCTACTAGCGGGGTACGGGAGACCCAGTACTTC
CATSRATSGVRETQYF
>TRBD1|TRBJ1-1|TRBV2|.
TGTGCCAGCGAGGAGAGGGGGCGCGAGGATACTGAAGCTTTCTTT
CASEERGREDTEAFF
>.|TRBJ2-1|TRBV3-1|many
TGTGCCAGCAGCCAAGTCCTAGACGGCCAGAGCTCCTACAATGAGCAGTTCTTC
CASSQVLDGQSSYNEQFF
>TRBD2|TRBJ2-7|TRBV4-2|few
TGTGCCAGCAGCCAACGTGGCGGGGGGTCGGACGAGCAGTACTTC
CASSQRGGGSDEQYF
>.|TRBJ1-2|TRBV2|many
TGTGCCAGCAGTGTCGGGACAATTAACTATGGCTACACCTTC
CASSVGTINYGYTF
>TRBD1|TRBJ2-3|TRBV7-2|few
TGTGCCAGCAGCCCCCAGGGACAGGCAACAGATACGCAGTATTTT
CASSPQGQATDTQYF
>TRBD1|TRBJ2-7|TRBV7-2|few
TGTGCCAGCAGCTTAGCCCCGGACAGGGGCTCCTACGAGCAGTACTTC
CASSLAPDRGSYEQYF
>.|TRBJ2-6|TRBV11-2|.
TGTGCCACCAAATCCTGGACAGCCGACTCTGGGGCCAACGTCCTGACTTTC
CATKSWTADSGANVLTF
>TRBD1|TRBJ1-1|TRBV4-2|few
TGTGCCAGCAGCTTGACAGGGAGCCAGGGCACTGAAGCTTTCTTT
CASSLTGSQGTEAFF
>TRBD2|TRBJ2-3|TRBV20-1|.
TGCAGTGCTCCTTCAGCGGGGGGCCACACAGATACGCAGTATTTT
CSAPSAGGHTDTQYF
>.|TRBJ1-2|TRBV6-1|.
TGTGCCAGCAGTCCCCTCTACGGGGGTGGAGGCTACACCTTC
CASSPLYGGGGYTF
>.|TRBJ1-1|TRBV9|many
TGTGCCAGCAGTGCACCCAGCCTGAACACTGAAGCTTTCTTT
CASSAPSLNTEAFF
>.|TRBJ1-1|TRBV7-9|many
TGTGCCAGCAGCCCTTTGAGTCCGAACTTCTTT
CASSPLSPNFF
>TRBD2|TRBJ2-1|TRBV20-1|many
TGCAGTGCGTACTCGACCACTAGCGGGGCTCGGGGGCAGTTCTTC
CSAYSTTSGARGQFF
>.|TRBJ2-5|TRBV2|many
TGTGCCAGCAGCTCCGAGGGGAGAGAGACCCAGTACTTC
CASSSEGRETQYF
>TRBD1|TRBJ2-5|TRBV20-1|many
TGCAGTGCCGAGGACAGGTCGCCCGTGGAGACCCAGTACTTC
CSAEDRSPVETQYF
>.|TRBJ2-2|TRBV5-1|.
TGCGCCAGCAGCTTGGGACAGACTACCACCGGGGAGCTGTTTTTT
CASSLGQTTTGELFF
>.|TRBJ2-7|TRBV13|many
TGTGCCAGCAGCTTAGGCAAGCCTTACGAGCAGTACTTC
CASSLGKPYEQYF
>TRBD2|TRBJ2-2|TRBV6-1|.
TGTGCCAGCAGCCACCCGGGACTAGCGGGGAACACCGGGGAGCTGTTTTTT
CASSHPGLAGNTGELFF
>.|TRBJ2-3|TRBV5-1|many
TGCGCCAGCAGCTTGAAGGGGGCGGGGGATACGCAGTATTTT
CASSLKGAGDTQYF
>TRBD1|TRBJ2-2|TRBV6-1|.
TGTGCCAGCACCCGGACAGGGAACACCGGGGAGCTGTTTTTT
CASTRTGNTGELFF
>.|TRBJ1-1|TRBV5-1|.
TGCGCCAGCAGCGCGACCGGGGAGCACACTGAAGCTTTCTTT
CASSATGEHTEAFF
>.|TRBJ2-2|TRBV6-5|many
TGTGCCAGCAGTTACCGGGCGAACACCGGGGAGCTGTTTTTT
CASSYRANTGELFF
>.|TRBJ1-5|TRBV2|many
TGTGCCAGCAATAACAGGGCAAATCAGCCCCAGCATTTT
CASNNRANQPQHF
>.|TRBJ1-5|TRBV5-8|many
TGTGCCAGCAGCGGGAGAGCTGGCAATCAGCCCCAGCATTTT
CASSGRAGNQPQHF
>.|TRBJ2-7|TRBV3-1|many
TGTGCCAGCAGCCAAGATAACGGACCCTACTACGAGCAGTACTTC
CASSQDNGPYYEQYF
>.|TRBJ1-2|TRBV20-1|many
TGCAGTCCTAGGGGGGGCTCACAGCGCTACACCTTC
CSPRGGSQRYTF
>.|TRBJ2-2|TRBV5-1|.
TGCGCCAGCAGCTTTAGGACTTCTAACACCGGGGAGCTGTTTTTT
CASSFRTSNTGELFF
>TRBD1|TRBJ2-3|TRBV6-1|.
TGTGCCAGCCGCGAGGGGGCCACAGATACGCAGTATTTT
CASREGATDTQYF
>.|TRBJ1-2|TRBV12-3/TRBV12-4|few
TGTGCCAGCAGTTTGAGGGTCCCCTATGGCTACACCTTC
CASSLRVPYGYTF
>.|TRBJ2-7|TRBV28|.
TGTGCCAGCAGACCCTCCGGGACGGTCCTCTACGAGCAGTACTTC
CASRPSGTVLYEQYF
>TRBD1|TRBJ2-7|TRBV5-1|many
TGCGCCAGCAGCGGAGTGGGACAGGGGGTTTCTCGGGAGCAGTACTTC
CASSGVGQGVSREQYF